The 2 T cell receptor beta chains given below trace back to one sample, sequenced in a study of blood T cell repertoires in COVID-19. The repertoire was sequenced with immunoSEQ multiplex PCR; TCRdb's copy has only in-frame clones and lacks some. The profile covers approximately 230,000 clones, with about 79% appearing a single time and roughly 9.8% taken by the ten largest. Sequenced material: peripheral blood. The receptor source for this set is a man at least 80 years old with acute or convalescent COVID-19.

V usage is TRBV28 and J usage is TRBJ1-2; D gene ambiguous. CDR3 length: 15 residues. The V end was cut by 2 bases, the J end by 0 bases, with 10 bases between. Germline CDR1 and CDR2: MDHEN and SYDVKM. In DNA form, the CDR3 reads TGTGCCAGCAGTTTACCGGGAGCCGCTAACTATGGCTACACCTTC. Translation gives CASSLPGAANYGYTF.

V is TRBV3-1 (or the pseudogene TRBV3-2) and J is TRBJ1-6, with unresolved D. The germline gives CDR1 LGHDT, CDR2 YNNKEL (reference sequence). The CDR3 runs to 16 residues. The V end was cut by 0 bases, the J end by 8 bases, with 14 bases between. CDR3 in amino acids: CASSQDSDTWDSPLHF. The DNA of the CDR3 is TGTGCCAGCAGCCAAGATAGTGACACCTGGGATTCACCCCTCCACTTT.